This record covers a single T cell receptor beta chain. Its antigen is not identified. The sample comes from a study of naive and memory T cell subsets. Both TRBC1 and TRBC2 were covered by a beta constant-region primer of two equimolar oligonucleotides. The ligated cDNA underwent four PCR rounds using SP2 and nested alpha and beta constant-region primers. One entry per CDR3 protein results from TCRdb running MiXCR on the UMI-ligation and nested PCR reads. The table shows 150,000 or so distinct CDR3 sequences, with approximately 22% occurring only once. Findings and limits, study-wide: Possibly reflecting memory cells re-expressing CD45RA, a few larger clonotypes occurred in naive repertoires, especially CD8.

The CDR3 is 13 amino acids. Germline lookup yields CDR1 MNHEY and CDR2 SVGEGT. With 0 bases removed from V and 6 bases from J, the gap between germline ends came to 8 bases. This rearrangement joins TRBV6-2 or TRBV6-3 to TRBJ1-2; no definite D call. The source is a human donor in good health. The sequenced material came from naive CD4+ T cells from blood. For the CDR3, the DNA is TGTGCCAGCAGTTACTCCACAGACAATGGCTACACCTTC. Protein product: CASSYSTDNGYTF.